This T cell receptor (beta chain) was observed in a study of shared clonotypes between healthy human individuals. Study-wide results and limits: Sampling involved blood alone; tissue repertoires likely differ.

The CDR3 is 14 residues long. In germline, CDR1 is LGHNT, CDR2 FRNRAP. Trimming shortened V by 2 bases and J by 0 bases, and 7 bases separated the two germline ends. The donors were adults (healthy and HIV-negative) with no recent acute infections or vaccinations. It was into CD45RA+ naive and CD45RA-negative memory subsets that the CD4+ cells were split. As to this clone: What it recognizes is unknown.

The assay was immunoSEQ multiplex PCR, and TCRdb's table has in-frame clones only and misses some. The top ten clones hold roughly 0.15% of a sample with millions of clones, just over 90% of them seen once. What was sequenced was naive CD4+ T cells sorted from blood. Described subset: CD45RA+ positively selected. The clonotype originates from a man between 18 and 35 years old in good health. The rearrangement links TRBV12-5 to TRBJ1-1; unclear D gene. CDR3 DNA: TGTGCTAGTGGTTTGCCTAATTTGAACACTGAAGCTTTCTTT. Its protein product is CASGLPNLNTEAFF. The full variable domain, with the rest looked up from reference TRBV12-5 and TRBJ1-1, is DARVTQTPRHKVTEMGQEVTMRCQPILGHNTVFWYRQTMMQGLELLAYFRNRAPLDDSGMPKDRFSAEMPDATLATLKIQPSEPRDSAVYFCASGLPNLNTEAFFGQGTRLTVV.